The rows below give T cell receptor beta chains drawn from one sample of a study of blood T cell repertoires in COVID-19. Sequencing used immunoSEQ multiplex PCR; TCRdb keeps in-frame clones, though not all of them. This table holds about 210,000 clones, around four fifths found once. Sequenced sample: peripheral blood. These receptors came from an elderly woman with COVID-19, enrolled during active disease. The CDR3 runs from the conserved cysteine through the conserved F or W. D genes are given only for firm matches. Clone size is stated in some rows and not others, as once, few, many or a class when expanded.

V	D	J	length	size	DNA	CDR3
TRBV2	-	TRBJ2-7	15	few	TGTGCCAGCAGTGAAAGGTTAATCTCGGGGAACGAGCAGTACTTC	CASSERLISGNEQYF
TRBV5-6	TRBD1	TRBJ1-2	13	-	TGTGCCAGCAGCCGTAGACAGGGTGGCGGCTACACCTTC	CASSRRQGGGYTF
TRBV11-2	TRBD2	TRBJ2-5	16	once	TGTGCCAGCAGCTTAGCCTTCGGGGGGTTCCAAGAGACCCAGTACTTC	CASSLAFGGFQETQYF
TRBV5-1	TRBD1	TRBJ1-4	19	-	TGCGCCAGCAGCGGGGGGTCCGGGACAGGGTCCCCAACTAATGAAAAACTGTTTTTT	CASSGGSGTGSPTNEKLFF
TRBV5-1	TRBD2	TRBJ2-5	14	-	TGCGCCAGCAGCCCGGGAGGAGGGATGGAGACCCAGTACTTC	CASSPGGGMETQYF
TRBV5-1	-	TRBJ2-6	15	-	TGCGCCAGCAGGTTGCAGGCGGGTGGGGCCAACGTCCTGACTTTC	CASRLQAGGANVLTF
TRBV7-2	TRBD1	TRBJ2-7	15	-	TGTGCCAGCAGCTTAGTTCAGGGGGCTCTCTTCGAGCAGTACTTC	CASSLVQGALFEQYF
TRBV10-3	TRBD1	TRBJ2-2	16	-	TGTGCCATCAGCATCCGTTTGGGACAGGGTTCCGGGGAGCTGTTTTTT	CAISIRLGQGSGELFF
TRBV5-5	-	TRBJ1-5	15	-	TGTGCCAGCAGCTTGGATGTAGGGGTTTGGCAGCCCCAGCATTTT	CASSLDVGVWQPQHF
TRBV5-1	-	TRBJ2-5	15	-	TGCGCCAGCAGCTTGTTAGGGACAAAAAGAGAGACCCAGTACTTC	CASSLLGTKRETQYF
TRBV3-1/TRBV3-2	TRBD1	TRBJ1-2	15	-	TGTGCCAGCAGCCAAGGGGACAGGGGGCGGAATGGCTACACCTTC	CASSQGDRGRNGYTF
TRBV6-5	-	TRBJ1-5	15	-	TGTGCCAGCAGGATACAACAGGGTGGCAATCAGCCCCAGCATTTT	CASRIQQGGNQPQHF
TRBV7-2	TRBD1	TRBJ1-2	15	-	TGTGCCAGCAGCCTAGAGACAGGGCGAGGTGATGGCTACACCTTC	CASSLETGRGDGYTF
TRBV27	TRBD2	TRBJ2-3	17	-	TGTGCCAGCAGTTCAGGGGGACTAGCGGGTGGGCTCCATACGCAGTATTTT	CASSSGGLAGGLHTQYF
TRBV3-1/TRBV3-2	TRBD2	TRBJ2-5	14	-	TGTGCCAGCAGCCTTGGGACTACGCAAGAGACCCAGTACTTC	CASSLGTTQETQYF
TRBV5-1	-	TRBJ2-5	14	-	TGCGCCAGCAGCTTGGGGGGACTGGGAGAGACCCAGTACTTC	CASSLGGLGETQYF
TRBV4-2	TRBD1	TRBJ1-2	14	-	TGTGCCAGCAGCCAGGGGGACAGTCGATATGGCTACACCTTC	CASSQGDSRYGYTF
TRBV5-4	-	TRBJ2-2	15	-	TGTGCCAGCAGGGGGGACTTCGGGAACACCGGGGAGCTGTTTTTT	CASRGDFGNTGELFF
TRBV7-9	-	TRBJ2-4	16	-	TGTGCCAGCAGCTCTAACAGGAGTCCAGCCAAAAACATTCAGTACTTC	CASSSNRSPAKNIQYF
TRBV3-1/TRBV3-2	-	TRBJ1-1	14	once	TGTGCCAGCAGCCCCCCGAGTGATAACACTGAAGCTTTCTTT	CASSPPSDNTEAFF
TRBV11-1	TRBD1	TRBJ1-2	16	-	TGTGCCAGCAGCTTACTGGGACAGGGGACCCCCTATGGCTACACCTTC	CASSLLGQGTPYGYTF
TRBV28	-	TRBJ1-5	15	-	TGTGCCAGCAGTTTATTCGGGTTAAGCAATCAGCCCCAGCATTTT	CASSLFGLSNQPQHF
TRBV27	TRBD1	TRBJ1-5	15	-	TGTGCCAGCAGCACAGGGGCCTATAGCAATCAGCCCCAGCATTTT	CASSTGAYSNQPQHF
TRBV5-1	TRBD1	TRBJ1-4	17	-	TGCGCCAGCAGCTTTGGACAGGGGGCGACGGGCAATGAAAAACTGTTTTTT	CASSFGQGATGNEKLFF
TRBV7-6	TRBD2	TRBJ2-3	15	-	TGTGCCAGCAGTGGTAGCGGGGGTCGCACAGATACGCAGTATTTT	CASSGSGGRTDTQYF
TRBV5-8	-	TRBJ1-2	13	-	TGTGCCAGCAGCTTGGACAGGGTCGATGGCTACACCTTC	CASSLDRVDGYTF
TRBV18	-	TRBJ2-5	13	-	TGTGCCAGCTCATCAAATTTTCAAGAGACCCAGTACTTC	CASSSNFQETQYF
TRBV29-1	TRBD1	TRBJ2-2	15	few	TGCAGCGTTCTCAAGACAGGGGCGAACACCGGGGAGCTGTTTTTT	CSVLKTGANTGELFF
TRBV3-1/TRBV3-2	TRBD1	TRBJ1-1	14	-	TGTGCCAGCAGCCAATCCAACAGGGGCACTGAAGCTTTCTTT	CASSQSNRGTEAFF
TRBV7-8	-	TRBJ1-2	14	-	TGTGCCAGCAGCCAGGGACACATGAACTATGGCTACACCTTC	CASSQGHMNYGYTF
TRBV3-1/TRBV3-2	TRBD1	TRBJ1-1	14	-	TGTGCCAGCAGCCAAACAACAGGGGGCCCTGAAGCTTTCTTT	CASSQTTGGPEAFF
TRBV12-3/TRBV12-4	-	TRBJ1-2	13	-	TGTGCCAGCAGTCCCTCGGGGTACTATGGCTACACCTTC	CASSPSGYYGYTF
TRBV5-1	TRBD1	TRBJ1-1	13	once	TGCGCCAGCAGCTCCGCAGGGGGCGCTGAAGCTTTCTTT	CASSSAGGAEAFF
TRBV5-4	TRBD2	TRBJ2-5	15	-	TGTGCCAGCAGCTTGAGACTAGCGGGGGAAGAGACCCAGTACTTC	CASSLRLAGEETQYF
TRBV7-9	-	TRBJ1-1	13	once	TGTGCCAGCAGTCCGGGGGGGTCCACTGAAGCTTTCTTT	CASSPGGSTEAFF
TRBV27	TRBD2	TRBJ2-4	16	-	TGTGCCAGCAGTCCGGCCCGGGGTAGCGGGGTAAACATTCAGTACTTC	CASSPARGSGVNIQYF
TRBV7-8	TRBD2	TRBJ2-2	13	-	TGTGCCAGCAGCTTATATAGCGGGGGGAAGCTGTTTTTT	CASSLYSGGKLFF
TRBV6-5	-	TRBJ1-2	15	-	TGTGCCAGCAGTTGGACTAAGGGGTGGGATTATGGCTACACCTTC	CASSWTKGWDYGYTF
TRBV12-3/TRBV12-4	-	TRBJ2-1	12	-	TGTGCCAGCAGTCCCCCCCTTGGCGAGCAGTTCTTC	CASSPPLGEQFF
TRBV7-9	TRBD1	TRBJ1-3	15	-	TGTGCCAGCAGCCGGACAGGGGTCCCCTCTAACACCATATATTTT	CASSRTGVPSNTIYF
TRBV6-5	-	TRBJ1-2	15	-	TGTGCCAGCACCCTCAACCAGGGGATGGTTCGGGGCTACACCTTC	CASTLNQGMVRGYTF
TRBV10-1	-	TRBJ2-2	14	once	TGCGCCAGCACGGAGGGCCCGAACACCGGGGAGCTGTTTTTT	CASTEGPNTGELFF
TRBV6-5	TRBD1	TRBJ2-7	15	-	TGTGCCAGCAGCCGTAACTCGGGACAGGGCTACGAGCAGTACTTC	CASSRNSGQGYEQYF
TRBV5-1	-	TRBJ1-2	14	-	TGCGCCAGCAGCTTGCCACAGGGTGGCTATGGCTACACCTTC	CASSLPQGGYGYTF
TRBV7-3	TRBD1	TRBJ2-5	14	-	TGTGCCAGCAGCCAGGGACAGGGGTGGGAGACCCAGTACTTC	CASSQGQGWETQYF
TRBV5-4	TRBD1	TRBJ1-2	16	-	TGTGCCAGCAGCTTGCCTGGGACAGATGTTACTCATGGCTACACCTTC	CASSLPGTDVTHGYTF
TRBV20-1	-	TRBJ1-2	11	-	TGCAGTGCTCCTGAGAACTATGGCTACACCTTC	CSAPENYGYTF
TRBV5-4	TRBD1	TRBJ1-2	15	-	TGTGCCAGCAGCTCGGGACAGACTCCAGGCTATGGCTACACCTTC	CASSSGQTPGYGYTF
TRBV4-2	-	TRBJ1-6	16	-	TGTGCCAGCAGTAACGGACTAAGCTCCTATAATTCACCCCTCCACTTT	CASSNGLSSYNSPLHF
TRBV19	TRBD2	TRBJ2-7	13	-	TGTGCCAGTAGACGCGGGGGCTCCTACGAGCAGTACTTC	CASRRGGSYEQYF
TRBV5-6	TRBD1	TRBJ1-3	15	-	TGTGCCAGCAGCTTGGGGGGACAGTGGAGTCGCACCATATATTTT	CASSLGGQWSRTIYF
TRBV5-1	TRBD2	TRBJ2-5	15	-	TGCGCCAGCAGTTCCGGGACTAGCGGGCAAGAGACCCAGTACTTC	CASSSGTSGQETQYF
TRBV3-1/TRBV3-2	TRBD1	TRBJ2-1	20	-	TGTGCCAGCAGCCAAGACCCAACCCGGCCAGGGGGATTGTTATACAATGAGCAGTTCTTC	CASSQDPTRPGGLLYNEQFF
TRBV6-5	TRBD2	TRBJ2-2	14	-	TGTGCCAGCAGTCCCGGGACTACGGGAGGGGAGCTGTTTTTT	CASSPGTTGGELFF
TRBV5-4	-	TRBJ2-5	15	-	TGTGCCAGCACCAGGAGGGGTGGAAGTAGGGAGACCCAGTACTTC	CASTRRGGSRETQYF
TRBV4-3	TRBD1	TRBJ2-3	16	few	TGCGCCAGCAGCCAGAATCCGGGACAGGGCACAGATACGCAGTATTTT	CASSQNPGQGTDTQYF
TRBV7-3	TRBD1	TRBJ2-6	20	-	TGTGCCAGCAGCCCCAGACTTACAGGGGCGCTACGCTCTGGGGCCAACGTCCTGACTTTC	CASSPRLTGALRSGANVLTF
TRBV27	-	TRBJ1-6	17	-	TGTGCCAGCACCAACGGGGGGGGGATGTCGGCCAATTCACCCCTCCACTTT	CASTNGGGMSANSPLHF
TRBV27	TRBD2	TRBJ2-1	18	-	TGTGCCAGCAGTTTATCCTTCTCCCGGGACTACCCCTACAATGAGCAGTTCTTC	CASSLSFSRDYPYNEQFF